Following are 25 T cell receptor beta chains from one sample sequenced in a study of PD-1 blockade in classical Hodgkin lymphoma. Relapse was seen in all patients after autologous stem cell transplantation, and brentuximab vedotin exposure was variable. Assay used: immunoSEQ multiplex PCR; TCRdb lists only in-frame clones, some missing. The sample includes 14,000 to 15,000 clones, about 86% of them seen just once. This sample comprised peripheral blood mononuclear cells (PBMCs), obtained before the second cycle of nivolumab. These receptors were obtained from a human donor with classical Hodgkin lymphoma.

As to this clone: At one end, the junction sequence differs from germline, possibly due to a read error. The chain recombines TRBV4-1 with TRBJ1-4, with a possible D match to TRBD1 (6 bases). CDR3 length: 16 amino acids. The V gene's germline CDR1 is MGHRA and CDR2 YSYEKL. For the CDR3, the DNA is TGCGCCAGCAGCCAAGAAAGAGGACAGCTTAATGAAAACCTGTTTTTT. Residues: CASSQERGQLNENLFF.

The V gene is TRBV28, the J gene TRBJ2-5; D is possibly TRBD1 or TRBD2 (6 bases each). From germline, CDR1 is MDHEN and CDR2 SYDVKM. Between the trimmed V and J ends, which lost 6 bases and 1 base, there was a span of 15 bases. The CDR3 totals 15 residues. The CDR3 sequence: CASRRLQGLQETQYF. CDR3 DNA sequence: TGTGCCAGCAGGAGGTTACAGGGACTCCAAGAGACCCAGTACTTC.

V is TRBV7-8 and J is TRBJ2-3; 8 bases match TRBD2. Germline-derived CDR1 and CDR2 are SGHVS and FQNEAQ. The CDR3 totals 18 residues. Losses at the gene ends were 3 bases for V and 0 bases for J; bases not matched to a gene: 11. CDR3: CASSFGSGGKTSTDTQYF. The CDR3 nucleotides are TGTGCCAGCAGCTTTGGGAGCGGGGGTAAAACTAGCACAGATACGCAGTATTTT.

CDR3 loop: CASSPTGLSTDTQYF. The CDR3 bases are TGTGCCAGCAGCCCGACGGGACTGAGCACAGATACGCAGTATTTT. This chain joins TRBV7-9 and TRBJ2-3; tentatively, D is TRBD2 (6 bases). CDR3 length: 15 residues. V was pared by 5 bases and J by 0 bases, with 12 bases between. Germline V gives CDR1 SEHNR, CDR2 FQNEAQ (reference sequence).

V usage is TRBV7-8 and J usage is TRBJ1-1, with TRBD1 as a possible D gene (6 bases). There are 16 residues in the CDR3. From germline, CDR1 is SGHVS and CDR2 FQNEAQ. V lost 2 bases and J lost 4, with 17 bases in between. CDR3 amino acids: CASSLLPGPRGTEAFF. The CDR3 DNA is TGTGCCAGCAGCTTACTCCCAGGACCCAGGGGCACTGAAGCTTTCTTT. The complete variable domain, with remaining parts taken from reference TRBV7-8 and TRBJ1-1, reads GAGVSQSPRYKVAKRGQDVALRCDPISGHVSLFWYQQALGQGPEFLTYFQNEAQLDKSGLPSDRFFAERPEGSVSTLKIQRTQQEDSAVYLCASSLLPGPRGTEAFFGQGTRLTVV.

This chain links TRBV7-6 with TRBJ1-5, with 11 bases that match TRBD1. Germline CDR1 reads SGHVS; CDR2 reads FNYEAQ. The CDR3 has 16 amino acids. The V segment lost 5 bases and the J segment 8 bases; nucleotides outside the gene matches: 11. CDR3 DNA: TGTGCCAGCAGCCGTGGGACAGGGGGAAGCTGGGAGCCCCAGCATTTT. Amino acids: CASSRGTGGSWEPQHF.

V is TRBV9 and J is TRBJ2-7; D is possibly TRBD1 (5 bases). Germline CDR1 reads SGDLS; CDR2 reads YYNGEE. With 0 bases removed from V and 7 bases from J, the gap between germline ends came to 14 bases. The CDR3 is made up of 14 amino acids. The CDR3 protein is CASSVEGRGREQYF. CDR3 sequence (DNA): TGTGCCAGCAGCGTAGAGGGGCGTGGTCGGGAGCAGTACTTC. Based on the CDR3 plus reference TRBV9 and TRBJ2-7, the full variable domain is DSGVTQTPKHLITATGQRVTLRCSPRSGDLSVYWYQQSLDQGLQFLIQYYNGEERAKGNILERFSAQQFPDLHSELNLSSLELGDSALYFCASSVEGRGREQYFGPGTRLTVT.

This clone was recorded only once. The chain's CDR3 is CASSPSGSTNEKLFF. The CDR3 coding sequence is TGTGCCAGCTCACCCTCAGGGTCTACTAATGAAAAACTGTTTTTT. This chain connects TRBV18 to TRBJ1-4; D might be TRBD1 (5 bases). Germline V lookup: CDR1 KGHSH, CDR2 LQKENI. Trimming took 3 bases from V and 2 from J, leaving 10 bases between them. The CDR3 has 15 amino acids.

The chain carries TRBV5-1 and TRBJ2-1, with D perhaps TRBD1 or TRBD2 (5 bases each). This CDR3 is 12 amino acids long. Trimming removed 0 bases from V and 13 bases from J, with 11 bases in between. CDR1 is SGHRS, CDR2 YFSETQ, per germline. The chain's CDR3 is CASSLAGANQFF. As DNA, the CDR3 is TGCGCCAGCAGCTTGGCCGGGGCTAACCAGTTCTTC.

The chain links TRBV5-1 to TRBJ2-3; D call uncertain. Trimming removed 4 bases at V and 6 bases at J, with 12 bases between. The V gene's germline CDR1 is SGHRS and CDR2 YFSETQ. This CDR3 is built from 13 residues. In DNA, the CDR3 is TGCGCCAGCAGCCCTAAGGTGGTTGATACGCAGTATTTT. Residues: CASSPKVVDTQYF.

The rearrangement uses TRBV14 and TRBJ2-5; TRBD2 matches at 13 bases. J gave up 1 base and V 3 bases, and 2 bases lay outside the gene matches. The CDR3 length is 16 residues. Germline values: CDR1 SGHDN, CDR2 FVKESK. CDR3 residues: CASSQGLAGFQETQYF. CDR3 coding DNA: TGTGCCAGCAGCCAGGGACTAGCGGGATTCCAAGAGACCCAGTACTTC.

The rearrangement uses TRBV6-5 and TRBJ1-1; D call uncertain. The CDR3 contains 16 residues. The V and J ends lost 0 bases and 1 base respectively, with 12 bases between them. CDR1 is MNHEY, CDR2 SVGAGI, per germline. In DNA, the CDR3 is TGTGCCAGCAGTTACTCGAGCGGGAGCGGGAACACTGAAGCTTTCTTT. It is translated as CASSYSSGSGNTEAFF.

The rearrangement joins TRBV6-6 to TRBJ1-2, with a weak D call TRBD1 (6 bases). CDR3 length: 15 residues. From germline, CDR1 is MNHNY and CDR2 SVGAGI (reference sequence). Trimming cost V 10 bases and J 0 bases, with 18 bases left between them. CDR3: CATHRGVEANYGYTF. The CDR3 DNA reads TGTGCCACCCATAGGGGGGTGGAAGCTAACTATGGCTACACCTTC.

The rearrangement links TRBV6-6 to TRBJ1-1; no clear D. The CDR3 consists of 15 residues. Germline CDR1 MNHNY, CDR2 SVGAGI (reference sequence). V lost 2 bases to trimming and J lost 0 bases, with 10 bases between them. The CDR3 loop is CASSYRGLMNTEAFF. CDR3 in DNA: TGTGCCAGCAGTTACCGGGGTCTCATGAACACTGAAGCTTTCTTT.

This clone has only one observation. The chain employs TRBV4-3 and TRBJ2-7; a weak D match, TRBD2 (6 bases). Trimming stripped 1 base from V and 7 bases from J, with 32 bases between. This CDR3 comprises 20 residues. Germline CDR1 reads LGHNA; CDR2 reads YSLEER. CDR3 sequence (DNA): TGCGCCAGCAGCCAAGCGGCTATGTCAGAAGGCACGGCCACACGGGGGGAGCAGTACTTC. Residues: CASSQAAMSEGTATRGEQYF.

Within the sample, this clone is medium-sized. This chain joins TRBV5-8 and TRBJ2-5, with D possibly being TRBD2 (5 bases). CDR1 is SGHTS, CDR2 YDEGEE, per germline. The ends were cut back, 5 bases at V and 2 bases at J, with 10 bases in the middle. The CDR3 is 13 residues long. The CDR3 region has the DNA TGTGCCAGCAGTAGGGAGAGACAAGAGACCCAGTACTTC. As protein: CASSRERQETQYF.

This clone was seen a few times. This chain connects TRBV2 to TRBJ2-2; 7 bases agree with TRBD1. The CDR3 totals 16 residues. Germline loops: CDR1 SNHLY, CDR2 FYNNEI. Germline trimming cut 1 base from V and 1 base from J; bases unmatched to any gene: 3. The CDR3 DNA follows: TGTGCCAGCAGTGAAGACCGGACAGGGAACACCGGGGAGCTGTTTTTT. Encoded protein: CASSEDRTGNTGELFF.

This clone occurred once. This chain links TRBV12-5 with TRBJ2-2; D is unresolved. Germline CDR1 and CDR2: LGHNT and FRNRAP. V was shortened by 4 bases and J by 2 bases, with 2 bases between the two germline ends. The CDR3 covers 12 residues. The CDR3 spells CASGSNTGELFF. Here the CDR3 DNA reads TGTGCTAGTGGTTCCAACACCGGGGAGCTGTTTTTT.

V usage is TRBV7-2 and J usage is TRBJ2-7; 8 nucleotides align to TRBD2. Germline lookup yields CDR1 SGHTA and CDR2 FQGNSA. Losses at the gene ends were 5 bases for V and 6 bases for J; bases not matched to a gene: 9. The CDR3 spans 14 residues. The CDR3 spells CASSSAGTRGEQYF. The CDR3 bases are TGTGCCAGCAGCAGCGCCGGGACTAGGGGCGAGCAGTACTTC.

V is TRBV4-3 and J is TRBJ1-3; D is possibly TRBD1 (6 bases). V was pared by 4 bases and J by 4 bases, with 14 bases between. Germline-derived CDR1 and CDR2 are LGHNA and YSLEER. The CDR3 length is 15 residues. Here the CDR3 DNA reads TGCGCCAGCAGCCCATCCCCAGGGGCAGGAAACACCATATATTTT. This encodes CASSPSPGAGNTIYF.

This rearrangement joins TRBV2 to TRBJ1-1; D gene unclear. In germline, CDR1 is SNHLY, CDR2 FYNNEI. This CDR3 region has 13 residues. The V end lost 6 bases, the J end lost 1 base, and 9 bases lay between the germline ends. CDR3 region: CASRGTENTEAFF. The CDR3 DNA reads TGTGCCAGCAGGGGTACCGAGAACACTGAAGCTTTCTTT.

The gene calls are TRBV5-4 and TRBJ2-5; D is possibly TRBD1 (6 bases). This CDR3 is built from 14 residues. Trimming left V 4 bases short and J 5 bases short, with 15 bases between. In germline, CDR1 is SGHNT, CDR2 YYREEE (reference sequence). CDR3 coding DNA: TGTGCCAGCAGCCCCACAGGGTGGGACGAGACCCAGTACTTC. Protein product: CASSPTGWDETQYF.

This clone was detected only a few times. The V and J genes are TRBV27 and TRBJ1-5, with 8 bases matching TRBD1. From germline, CDR1 is MNHEY and CDR2 SMNVEV (reference sequence). The CDR3 has 13 residues. The ends lost 4 bases at V and 6 bases at J; junction bases unmatched: 2. This CDR3 reads CASSSGGGQPQHF. The DNA of the CDR3 is TGTGCCAGCAGTTCAGGGGGCGGTCAGCCCCAGCATTTT.

V is TRBV18 and J is TRBJ1-3, with 7 bases identical to TRBD1. The trim removed 2 bases at V and 2 bases at J, leaving 3 bases unmatched. This CDR3 comprises 15 residues. CDR1 is KGHSH, CDR2 LQKENI, per germline. In nucleotides, the CDR3 is TGTGCCAGCTCACCAACAGGGGAGGCTGGAAACACCATATATTTT. Translation: CASSPTGEAGNTIYF.

The chain couples TRBV23-1 to TRBJ2-2; D perhaps matches TRBD2 (7 bases). TRBV23-1 is sorted into the ORF group, with uncertain function. Trimming took off 0 bases at V and 0 bases at J, with 17 bases between the two ends. This CDR3 has 19 amino acids. For the CDR3, the DNA is TGCGCCAGCAGTCAATCGGTCCGGACTAGGGGGTCGAACACCGGGGAGCTGTTTTTT. Protein sequence: CASSQSVRTRGSNTGELFF.